Listed below are T cell receptor beta chains from one sample, sequenced in a study of shared clonotypes between healthy human individuals. Data came from immunoSEQ multiplex PCR; TCRdb stores just in-frame clones and leaves some out. The sample shows roughly 810,000 clones, about 97% of them seen only once. The sequenced material came from naive CD8+ T cells sorted from blood. The receptor set was obtained from a man under 40 in good health. The CDR3 runs from the conserved cysteine through the conserved F or W. Fields, in order: V gene, J gene, CDR3 length, clone size, D gene, CDR3 DNA, CDR3 protein. D genes are given only for firm matches. Not every row has a clone size; where given, it reads once, few, many or a size class.

V: TRBV4-1
J: TRBJ2-1
length: 17
size: once
D: TRBD1
DNA: TGCGCCAGCAGCCAAGATAAGGGACAGGGGGCTAGCAGTGAGCAGTTCTTC
CDR3: CASSQDKGQGASSEQFF

V: TRBV27
J: TRBJ2-7
length: 13
size: once
D: TRBD1
DNA: TGTGCCAGCAGTTTTGGGCAGGGGGCCGAGCAGTACTTC
CDR3: CASSFGQGAEQYF

V: TRBV7-9
J: TRBJ2-7
length: 13
size: -
D: -
DNA: TGTGCCAGCAGCCGACAGGCCGCCTACGAGCAGTACTTC
CDR3: CASSRQAAYEQYF

V: TRBV9
J: TRBJ1-2
length: 15
size: -
D: -
DNA: TGTGCCAGCAGCGTAGGGGACAATATGTACTATGGCTACACCTTC
CDR3: CASSVGDNMYYGYTF

V: TRBV5-4
J: TRBJ2-7
length: 14
size: -
D: TRBD1
DNA: TGTGCCAGCAGATCCGGACAGGGTGGCTACGAGCAGTACTTC
CDR3: CASRSGQGGYEQYF

V: TRBV30
J: TRBJ2-3
length: 11
size: -
D: -
DNA: TGTGCCTGGAGGCCCGCAGATACGCAGTATTTT
CDR3: CAWRPADTQYF

V: TRBV15
J: TRBJ2-1
length: 18
size: -
D: TRBD2
DNA: TGTGCCACCAGCGGAAGACTAGCGGGAGGGAGCTCCTACAATGAGCAGTTCTTC
CDR3: CATSGRLAGGSSYNEQFF

V: TRBV28
J: TRBJ2-1
length: 18
size: -
D: TRBD2
DNA: TGTGCCAGCAGTTTGGGTTCGAGCGGGGAAGGTGGGGACAATGAGCAGTTCTTC
CDR3: CASSLGSSGEGGDNEQFF

V: TRBV7-9
J: TRBJ2-5
length: 11
size: -
D: -
DNA: TGTGCCAGCAGCTTAGACCGGACCCAGTACTTC
CDR3: CASSLDRTQYF

V: TRBV6-4
J: TRBJ2-3
length: 13
size: -
D: -
DNA: TGTGCCAGCAGTGACCTAGCTACAGATACGCAGTATTTT
CDR3: CASSDLATDTQYF

V: TRBV2
J: TRBJ1-1
length: 11
size: once
D: -
DNA: TGTGCCAGCAAGGGCAGACTTGAAGCTTTCTTT
CDR3: CASKGRLEAFF

V: TRBV13
J: TRBJ1-3
length: 14
size: -
D: -
DNA: TGTGCCAGCAGCTCCAGGGTACAGAGAAACACCATATATTTT
CDR3: CASSSRVQRNTIYF

V: TRBV7-6
J: TRBJ1-5
length: 15
size: -
D: -
DNA: TGTGCCAGCAGCTTAGACCTGGGGGCAGGACAGCCCCAGCATTTT
CDR3: CASSLDLGAGQPQHF

V: TRBV7-8
J: TRBJ2-7
length: 11
size: -
D: -
DNA: TGTGCCAGCAGCTGGGGGTACGAGCAGTACTTC
CDR3: CASSWGYEQYF

V: TRBV27
J: TRBJ2-7
length: 14
size: -
D: TRBD2
DNA: TGTGCCAGCGCATCGGGGGGAGCTCGGTACGAGCAGTACTTC
CDR3: CASASGGARYEQYF

V: TRBV11-3
J: TRBJ2-3
length: 13
size: -
D: -
DNA: TGTGCCAGCAGCTTGTCGATGGGAGATACGCAGTATTTT
CDR3: CASSLSMGDTQYF

V: TRBV6-5
J: TRBJ2-1
length: 14
size: -
D: -
DNA: TGTGCCAGCAGTTACATGAGCTCCTACAATGAGCAGTTCTTC
CDR3: CASSYMSSYNEQFF

V: TRBV6-5
J: TRBJ2-7
length: 13
size: -
D: -
DNA: TGTGCCAGTCAAGACAGCTTCTCCTACGAGCAGTACTTC
CDR3: CASQDSFSYEQYF

V: TRBV11-2
J: TRBJ2-1
length: 15
size: -
D: -
DNA: TGTGCCAGCAGCTTCCTAGTAGGCTCCTACAATGAGCAGTTCTTC
CDR3: CASSFLVGSYNEQFF

V: TRBV7-2
J: TRBJ2-3
length: 16
size: once
D: TRBD2
DNA: TGTGCCAGCAGCTTACCGTGGCTAGCGGACACAGATACGCAGTATTTT
CDR3: CASSLPWLADTDTQYF

V: TRBV27
J: TRBJ2-7
length: 16
size: -
D: TRBD2
DNA: TGTGCCAGCAGTTTTGCCCCGACTAGCGGCTCCTACGAGCAGTACTTC
CDR3: CASSFAPTSGSYEQYF

V: TRBV5-1
J: TRBJ2-7
length: 17
size: -
D: TRBD2
DNA: TGCGCCAGCACCTTTTACGGCGGGAGCCCGACAGTCTACGAGCAGTACTTC
CDR3: CASTFYGGSPTVYEQYF